The entry that follows covers one T cell receptor beta chain sequence. This specimen belongs to a study of blood T cell repertoires in COVID-19. Across the study: Specimens from acute and convalescent COVID-19 originated in the United States, Italy and Spain.

Some clones are missing from TCRdb's copy, which holds only in-frame ones; the method was immunoSEQ multiplex PCR. The sample holds over 150,000 clones, 65% to 90% seen once. The CDR3 is 13 residues long. V was pared by 0 bases and J by 3 bases, with 6 bases between. Germline loops: CDR1 SGHRS, CDR2 YFSETQ. Seattle patients were enrolled during active infection and followed longitudinally. Sequences were obtained from peripheral blood. The chain combines TRBV5-1 with TRBJ2-5, with D unclear. The clonotype was recovered from a woman aged 60-70 years with COVID-19, enrolled during active disease. In DNA form, the CDR3 reads TGCGCCAGCAGCTTGGGAGTGGAAGAGACCCAGTACTTC. This codes for CASSLGVEETQYF.